This T cell receptor (beta chain) was obtained from a study of blood T cell repertoires in COVID-19. Across the study: Samples came from the United States, Italy and Spain, spanning acute and convalescent COVID-19. T cells, B-cell-depleted T cells, or PBMCs provided the cDNA or gDNA that served as material.

Per the authors' pipeline: Estimation of nucleated cell counts relied on the amplification of reference gene primers. Repertoires were generated with immunoSEQ multiplex PCR, while TCRdb's copy carries only in-frame clones and drops some. The V and J calls and clone size come from that table; D and trimming were worked out from the DNA. This table holds over 200,000 clones, 86% found once. Trimming left V 10 bases short and J 3 bases short, with 15 bases between. The CDR3 contains 13 residues. Germline CDR1 is KGHSH and CDR2 is LQKENI. Patients from Seattle were sampled longitudinally, starting during active infection.

This chain joins TRBV18 and TRBJ1-1; unclear D gene. This clonotype originated in a man in his fifties with COVID-19, enrolled during active disease. Sequenced: peripheral blood. CDR3 loop: CATRLSTDTEAFF. In nucleotides, the CDR3 is TGTGCCACCCGCCTTAGTACGGACACTGAAGCTTTCTTT. Full variable domain (remainder filled in from reference TRBV18 and TRBJ1-1): NAGVMQNPRHLVRRRGQEARLRCSPMKGHSHVYWYRQLPEEGLKFMVYLQKENIIDESGMPKERFSAEFPKEGPSILRIQQVVRGDSAAYFCATRLSTDTEAFFGQGTRLTVV.